The present TCR beta chain was sequenced within a study of blood T cell repertoires in COVID-19. At the level of the study: COVID-19 samples from acute and convalescent phases originated in the United States, Italy and Spain. The analysed material was cDNA or gDNA that came from T cells, B-cell-depleted T cells, or PBMCs.

Trimming took 1 base from V and 5 from J; bases not matched to a gene: 6. Germline values: CDR1 SGHRS, CDR2 YFSETQ. CDR3 size: 16 residues. Original methodology: Amplification of reference gene primers was used by the study to estimate nucleated cell counts. TCRdb's table, derived via immunoSEQ multiplex PCR, lists solely in-frame clones and lacks some. The V and J calls and clone size are taken from that table; D and trimming were inferred from the DNA. Found here are nearly 80,000 clones, roughly 80% of them singletons; the top ten hold around a third. The sequenced material came from peripheral blood. The receptor was derived from a woman aged 70-85 years with acute or convalescent COVID-19. The chain couples TRBV5-1 to TRBJ1-1; 12 nucleotides agree with TRBD1. CDR3 residues: CASSLLGTGGATEAFF. The DNA of the CDR3 is TGCGCCAGCAGCTTGTTAGGGACAGGGGGCGCAACTGAAGCTTTCTTT.